These 30 T cell receptor beta chains originate from one sample sequenced in a study of blood T cells in healthy people across ages (dated by TCRdb to 2015 to 2017). Library construction relied on 5' RACE. These reads were obtained on an Illumina HiSeq 2500. The second PCR ran for roughly 6 to 11 cycles and used a J-beta primer mix along with a sample-barcoded 5' primer. TCRdb applied fastp at Q25 and MiXCR to the public reads, then kept only in-frame beta chains. Each record represents a unique CDR3 protein, reported with the most common genes and DNA among its rows. The table for this sample lists about 680,000 distinct CDR3 sequences; around 45% of them were counted only once. The ten largest clones represent around a third of the sample. The sample consisted of blood. The receptors here all came from a woman aged 55 to 70 in good health.

The J gene is TRBJ2-5, the V gene TRBV20-1, with no clear D. The CDR3 contains 14 residues. V lost 8 bases and J 1 base, leaving 17 bases between the germline ends. Germline CDR1 DFQATT, CDR2 SNEGSKA (reference sequence). The CDR3 spells CSSTGAGSQETQYF. For the CDR3, the DNA is TGCAGTTCTACCGGTGCTGGCAGCCAAGAGACCCAGTACTTC.

The chain carries TRBV4-2 and TRBJ2-4, with TRBD2 matching 8 bases. The CDR3 contains 12 residues. V shed 0 bases and J 13 bases; nucleotides not matched to a gene: 2. Germline V gene lookup returns CDR1 LGHNA and CDR2 YNFKEQ. CDR3 DNA sequence: TGTGCCAGCAGCCAAGAAGCGGGGGAGCAGTACTTC. As protein: CASSQEAGEQYF.

The chain recombines TRBV10-3 with TRBJ2-3, with D perhaps TRBD2 (5 bases). Between the trimmed V and J ends, which lost 4 bases and 0 bases, there was a span of 8 bases. In germline, CDR1 is ENHRY, CDR2 SYGVKD. The CDR3 is 14 residues long. CDR3 nucleotides: TGTGCCATCAGTGTCGAGGGAAGCACAGATACGCAGTATTTT. Its protein product is CAISVEGSTDTQYF.

This clonotype was found many times. The gene calls are TRBV29-1 and TRBJ1-1; D not resolved. CDR3 length equals 13 residues. The V and J ends lost 0 bases and 10 bases respectively, with 15 bases between them. In germline, CDR1 is SQVTM, CDR2 ANQGSEA. In DNA, the CDR3 is TGCAGCGTTGAAGATTTAAGGAGCTGGCGAGCTTTCTTT. Translation: CSVEDLRSWRAFF.

This chain links TRBV29-1 with TRBJ2-5; D may correspond to TRBD1 or TRBD2 (5 bases each). The CDR3 is 13 amino acids. CDR1 SQVTM and CDR2 ANQGSEA come from the germline V gene. V lost 6 bases and J 5 bases, leaving 16 bases between the germline ends. The CDR3 nucleotides are TGCAGCGTGGGAGACAGCATGCGGGAGACCCAGTACTTC. Its protein product is CSVGDSMRETQYF. The variable domain in full, completed from reference TRBV29-1 and TRBJ2-5, reads SAVISQKPSRDICQRGTSLTIQCQVDSQVTMMFWYRQQPGQSLTLIATANQGSEATYESGFVIDKFPISRPNLTFSTLTVSNMSPEDSSIYLCSVGDSMRETQYFGPGTRLLVL.

The gene calls are TRBV9 and TRBJ2-1; D is possibly TRBD1 or TRBD2 (6 bases each). Germline values: CDR1 SGDLS, CDR2 YYNGEE. The V end was cut by 1 base, the J end by 6 bases, with 17 bases between. The CDR3 contains 16 residues. The CDR3 DNA reads as TGTGCCAGCAGCGTATGGAGTTTGGGGGGCCCCAATGAGCAGTTCTTC. This sequence encodes CASSVWSLGGPNEQFF.

V is TRBV4-1 and J is TRBJ1-2; 10 bases are shared with TRBD1. Germline lookup yields CDR1 MGHRA and CDR2 YSYEKL. V lost 3 bases, J lost 7 bases, and 11 bases stayed unmatched. The CDR3 sequence is 16 residues long. CDR3 in amino acids: CASSQCPGQGSGGYTF. In DNA, the CDR3 is TGCGCCAGCAGCCAGTGTCCGGGACAGGGGTCGGGTGGCTACACCTTC.

V and J are TRBV5-1 and TRBJ2-5; D might be TRBD1 or TRBD2, each matching 6 bases. Trimming shortened V by 4 bases and J by 2 bases, and 15 bases separated the two germline ends. The V gene's germline CDR1 is SGHRS and CDR2 YFSETQ. The CDR3 sequence is 15 residues long. CDR3 sequence (DNA): TGCGCCAGCAGCATGGGGCCGGGGGCTCAAGAGACCCAGTACTTC. Protein product: CASSMGPGAQETQYF. The full variable domain, rest sourced from reference TRBV5-1 and TRBJ2-5, is KAGVTQTPRYLIKTRGQQVTLSCSPISGHRSVSWYQQTPGQGLQFLFEYFSETQRNKGNFPGRFSGRQFSNSRSEMNVSTLELGDSALYLCASSMGPGAQETQYFGPGTRLLVL.

This clonotype was found many times. The chain joins TRBV6-5 to TRBJ2-7, with unresolved D. The CDR3 loop spans 11 amino acids. V lost 5 bases, J lost 3 bases, and 5 bases lay in between. Germline CDR1 MNHEY, CDR2 SVGAGI. CDR3 in amino acids: CASSNNYEQYF. The CDR3, as DNA: TGTGCCAGCAGTAACAACTACGAGCAGTACTTC.

This clonotype has a single count. The junction departs from the called germline gene at one end, perhaps through a read error. The rearrangement uses TRBV28 and TRBJ2-1, with D perhaps matching TRBD2 (5 bases). Per the germline V gene, CDR1 is MDHEN and CDR2 is SYDVKM. The CDR3 consists of 15 residues. In DNA form, the CDR3 reads TGTGCCAGCAGTTTGGGAGCTAGGTTTTACACTGAGCAGTTCTTC. Translation: CASSLGARFYTEQFF. Combining the CDR3 with reference TRBV28 and TRBJ2-1 gives the whole variable domain DVKVTQSSRYLVKRTGEKVFLECVQDMDHENMFWYRQDPGLGLRLIYFSYDVKMKEKGDIPEGYSVSREKKERFSLILESASTNQTSMYLCASSLGARFYTEQFFGPGTRLTVL.

The chain is built from TRBV7-3 and TRBJ2-6, with 10 bases aligning to TRBD2. Germline CDR1 SGHTA, CDR2 FQGTGA. This CDR3 has 15 amino acids. The J segment lost 2 bases and the V segment lost 11 bases, leaving 6 bases of the junction unmatched. The CDR3 here is CAGRAGGAGANVLTF. The CDR3 DNA sequence: TGTGCCGGAAGAGCGGGAGGGGCTGGGGCCAACGTCCTGACTTTC.

This clonotype has more than one count but fewer than ten. The V gene is TRBV2, the J gene TRBJ2-7; 9 bases map to TRBD2. Germline values: CDR1 SNHLY, CDR2 FYNNEI. The V segment lost 5 bases and the J segment 0 bases; nucleotides outside the gene matches: 5. The CDR3 contains 15 residues. The DNA for the CDR3 is TGTGCCAGCAGTCCCTGGACTAGCGTCTCCTACGAGCAGTACTTC. Protein product: CASSPWTSVSYEQYF. The variable domain in full, completed from reference TRBV2 and TRBJ2-7, reads EPEVTQTPSHQVTQMGQEVILRCVPISNHLYFYWYRQILGQKVEFLVSFYNNEISEKSEIFDDQFSVERPDGSNFTLKIRSTKLEDSAMYFCASSPWTSVSYEQYFGPGTRLTVT.

This clonotype has more than one count but fewer than ten. The chain joins TRBV20-1 to TRBJ2-1, with 14 bases that match TRBD2. J gave up 7 bases and V 4 bases, and 6 bases lay outside the gene matches. The CDR3 covers 15 residues. Looked up from germline, CDR1 is DFQATT and CDR2 is SNEGSKA (reference sequence). This CDR3 reads CSAIAGTSGRNEQFF. In DNA form, the CDR3 reads TGCAGTGCTATCGCCGGGACTAGCGGGAGAAATGAGCAGTTCTTC.

This chain joins TRBV2 and TRBJ1-2; D may be TRBD1 (6 bases). CDR3 size: 17 residues. The V end was cut by 6 bases, the J end by 0 bases, with 20 bases between. CDR1 is SNHLY, CDR2 FYNNEI, per germline. The CDR3 is CASRYTLARGANYGYTF. The CDR3 nucleotides read TGTGCCAGCAGATATACACTTGCCAGGGGAGCTAACTATGGCTACACCTTC.

The V gene is TRBV12-3 or TRBV12-4, the J gene TRBJ2-4; D is undetermined. The CDR3 runs to 13 residues. V was trimmed by 1 base and J by 9 bases, leaving 10 bases between them. The chain's CDR3 is CASSLEWTAIQYF. CDR3 bases: TGTGCCAGCAGTTTAGAATGGACGGCCATTCAGTACTTC.

The J gene is TRBJ2-5, the V gene TRBV15; D gene ambiguous. Matching the DNA end better, TRBJ2-7 makes the J call doubtful. Germline V gene sequence: CDR1 LNHNV, CDR2 YYDKDF (reference sequence). The CDR3 length is 12 residues. CDR3 protein: CATSRAYSEQYF. CDR3 sequence (DNA): TGTGCCACCAGCAGAGCATATTCCGAGCAGTACTTC.

The chain uses TRBV3-1 and TRBJ1-1, with D hard to call. Germline values: CDR1 LGHDT, CDR2 YNNKEL (reference sequence). Trimming removed 1 base from V and 8 bases from J, with 11 bases in between. This CDR3 is built from 13 residues. CDR3 amino acids: CASSQGGWGEAFF. The CDR3, as DNA: TGTGCCAGCAGCCAAGGAGGTTGGGGAGAAGCTTTCTTT.

This clonotype appeared once. This sequence joins TRBV20-1 and TRBJ1-5; TRBD1 matches 9 bases. Germline V lookup: CDR1 DFQATT, CDR2 SNEGSKA (reference sequence). This CDR3 contains 15 residues. V lost 2 bases to trimming and J lost 4 bases; unmatched junction nucleotides: 6. The CDR3 nucleotides read TGCAGTGCTAGACCCTCGGGACAGGGAAATCAGCCCCAGCATTTT. Amino acids: CSARPSGQGNQPQHF.

J is TRBJ2-3 and V is TRBV12-3 or TRBV12-4; 10 positions agree with TRBD1. The CDR3 extends over 15 amino acids. The ends lost 5 bases at V and 4 bases at J; junction bases unmatched: 6. Written as DNA, the CDR3 is TGTGCCAGCAGTCCCCGGGACAGGGGCCCAGATACGCAGTATTTT. This codes for CASSPRDRGPDTQYF.

In its sample, this clonotype was seen a few times. The chain carries TRBV7-2 and TRBJ2-5; D gene ambiguous. Trimming stripped 0 bases from V and 4 bases from J, with 9 bases between. This CDR3 spans 14 amino acids. CDR1 SGHTA and CDR2 FQGNSA come from the germline V gene. The CDR3: CASSLATGIETQYF. The CDR3 bases are TGTGCCAGCAGCTTAGCGACGGGTATAGAGACCCAGTACTTC.

This chain joins TRBV7-9 and TRBJ2-1, with 9 bases matching TRBD2. Trimming took 4 bases from V and 0 from J; bases not matched to a gene: 7. The CDR3 loop spans 17 amino acids. Germline CDR1 reads SEHNR; CDR2 reads FQNEAQ (reference sequence). Here the CDR3 reads CASSSNSGRNSYNEQFF. CDR3 DNA sequence: TGTGCCAGCAGCTCAAATAGCGGGAGAAACTCCTACAATGAGCAGTTCTTC.

This sequence joins TRBV7-2 and TRBJ1-5; D not certain. This CDR3 has 15 residues. Per the germline V gene, CDR1 is SGHTA and CDR2 is FQGNSA. Between the trimmed V and J ends, which lost 5 bases and 2 bases, there was a span of 13 bases. The CDR3 region is CASSSPRSRNQPQHF. The CDR3 DNA is TGTGCCAGCAGCAGCCCCAGGTCTCGCAATCAGCCCCAGCATTTT.

This clonotype showed up just a few times. This rearrangement joins TRBV9 to TRBJ2-1, with TRBD1 identical over 8 bases. The trim removed 1 base at V and 7 bases at J, leaving 7 bases unmatched. The CDR3 consists of 15 residues. Looked up from germline, CDR1 is SGDLS and CDR2 is YYNGEE. CDR3 bases: TGTGCCAGCAGCGTAAGATGGGACAGGAATAATGAGCAGTTCTTC. Amino acid sequence: CASSVRWDRNNEQFF.

Note on this clonotype: Germline is not matched at one junction end, which may reflect a read error. The chain carries TRBV9 and TRBJ2-5, with D possibly TRBD1 on 6 matching bases. This CDR3 is built from 13 residues. Germline CDR1 is SGDLS and CDR2 is YYNGEE. CDR3 residues: CAGSATGMETQYF. The CDR3 region has the DNA TGTGCCGGCAGCGCCACAGGGATGGAGACCCAGTACTTC.

This clonotype was seen only a few times. This chain uses TRBV7-9 with TRBJ2-5, with 9 bases aligning to TRBD1. In germline, CDR1 is SEHNR, CDR2 FQNEAQ (reference sequence). There are 15 residues in the CDR3. Trimming took 5 bases from V and 4 from J; bases not matched to a gene: 8. The CDR3: CASSVDGTGLETQYF. The CDR3 DNA follows: TGTGCCAGCAGCGTCGACGGGACAGGGCTAGAGACCCAGTACTTC.

The table lists this clonotype with many counts. The chain combines TRBV7-2 with TRBJ2-7; D is uncertain. Trimming removed 0 bases from V and 3 bases from J, with 3 bases in between. Germline V gives CDR1 SGHTA, CDR2 FQGNSA. The CDR3 length is 12 residues. The CDR3 sequence: CASSLANYEQYF. The CDR3 nucleotides are TGTGCCAGCAGCTTAGCTAACTACGAGCAGTACTTC.

The chain has TRBV6-2 or TRBV6-3 and TRBJ2-7; 15 bases map to TRBD2. V was clipped by 6 bases and J by 0 bases; unmatched bases: 9. The CDR3 runs 18 residues. The germline V gene encodes CDR1 MNHEY and CDR2 SVGEGT. CDR3 loop: CASRSGTSGRLLSYEQYF. CDR3 DNA sequence: TGTGCCAGCAGGAGCGGGACTAGCGGGAGGCTACTCTCCTACGAGCAGTACTTC.

This clonotype was seen only a few times. The gene calls are TRBV29-1 and TRBJ2-1; a possible D gene is TRBD2 (5 bases). The V and J ends lost 2 bases and 7 bases respectively, with 15 bases between them. Germline CDR1 reads SQVTM; CDR2 reads ANQGSEA. The CDR3 is made up of 14 amino acids. The CDR3 DNA reads TGCAGCGTTGAACGGCTAGCATTTTTAAATGAGCAGTTCTTC. It is translated as CSVERLAFLNEQFF.

The chain uses TRBV5-1 and TRBJ2-1; maybe TRBD2 (6 bases). This CDR3 has 15 amino acids. Trimming took off 0 bases at V and 0 bases at J, with 7 bases between the two ends. Germline V gene lookup returns CDR1 SGHRS and CDR2 YFSETQ. In DNA form, the CDR3 reads TGCGCCAGCAGCTTGGACGGGGGCTCCTACAATGAGCAGTTCTTC. The encoded protein is CASSLDGGSYNEQFF. Together with reference TRBV5-1 and TRBJ2-1, the CDR3 gives the full variable domain: KAGVTQTPRYLIKTRGQQVTLSCSPISGHRSVSWYQQTPGQGLQFLFEYFSETQRNKGNFPGRFSGRQFSNSRSEMNVSTLELGDSALYLCASSLDGGSYNEQFFGPGTRLTVL.

The chain is built from TRBV4-3 and TRBJ2-1; 13 positions agree with TRBD2. TRBJ2-7 matches the DNA end more closely, so the J call is doubtful. Germline CDR1 LGHNA, CDR2 YSLEER. This CDR3 region has 18 residues. CDR3 protein: CASSQSSLAGGRNNEQYF. The DNA for the CDR3 is TGCGCCAGCAGCCAATCTTCACTAGCGGGAGGGAGGAACAATGAGCAGTACTTC.